Listed here are 31 T cell receptor beta chains from one sample, sequenced in a study of blood T cell repertoires in COVID-19. Sequenced by immunoSEQ multiplex PCR; TCRdb stores in-frame clones only, minus some. The table lists 250,000 to 350,000 clones, around 90% of them singletons. Sequencing input: peripheral blood. These receptors all stem from a woman aged 50 to 60 who had recovered from COVID-19.

V usage is TRBV27 and J usage is TRBJ2-1; TRBD2 agrees at 14 bases. Germline V gives CDR1 MNHEY, CDR2 SMNVEV (reference sequence). Unmatched junction bases numbered 4, after V lost 4 bases and J lost 8 bases. CDR3 length equals 15 residues. CDR3 sequence reads: CASSSPGLAGDEQFF. The CDR3 DNA reads TGTGCCAGCAGTTCGCCGGGACTAGCGGGAGATGAGCAGTTCTTC.

The gene calls are TRBV5-1 and TRBJ1-6, with a tentative D call TRBD1 (5 bases). The length of the CDR3 is 16 residues. Germline V gene sequence: CDR1 SGHRS, CDR2 YFSETQ. The germline V and J ends were trimmed by 1 base and 5 bases, with 13 bases remaining between them. CDR3 loop: CASSLTGGEDNSPLHF. CDR3 nucleotides: TGCGCCAGCAGCTTGACCGGGGGAGAGGATAATTCACCCCTCCACTTT.

V usage is TRBV19 and J usage is TRBJ2-6; TRBD1 might be the D (6 bases). Germline V CDR1 and CDR2: LNHDA, SQIVND (reference sequence). V lost 3 bases to trimming and J lost 3 bases, with 9 bases between them. The CDR3 has 15 amino acids. The CDR3 here is CASSISRGGANVLTF. Written as DNA, the CDR3 is TGTGCCAGTAGTATTTCCAGGGGTGGGGCCAACGTCCTGACTTTC.

The chain employs TRBV7-9 and TRBJ2-5; the match to TRBD2 covers 9 bases. Per the germline V gene, CDR1 is SEHNR and CDR2 is FQNEAQ (reference sequence). V was clipped by 5 bases and J by 2 bases; unmatched bases: 9. The CDR3 runs 16 residues. Here the CDR3 reads CASSLLGAGGQETQYF. The CDR3 DNA reads as TGTGCCAGCAGCCTCCTAGGAGCGGGGGGACAAGAGACCCAGTACTTC.

The chain uses TRBV29-1 and TRBJ1-1; perhaps TRBD1 as D (5 bases). The CDR3 loop spans 13 amino acids. Per the germline V gene, CDR1 is SQVTM and CDR2 is ANQGSEA. V lost 7 bases and J lost 2, with 14 bases in between. For the CDR3, the DNA is TGCAGCGCCGATCAGGGATTAAACACTGAAGCTTTCTTT. This gives the protein CSADQGLNTEAFF.

The gene calls are TRBV28 and TRBJ1-2; a possible D gene is TRBD1 (5 bases). V lost 7 bases and J 9 bases, leaving 18 bases between the germline ends. From germline, CDR1 is MDHEN and CDR2 SYDVKM. The CDR3 is 13 residues long. CDR3 DNA sequence: TGTGCCAGCAAACTCGGGGGGGATCTCAGCTACACCTTC. Translated: CASKLGGDLSYTF.

V is TRBV6-5 and J is TRBJ1-1; 9 bases are a match to TRBD1. Trimming took 2 bases from V and 7 from J; bases not matched to a gene: 8. The germline CDR1 and CDR2 sequences are MNHEY and SVGAGI. The length of the CDR3 is 15 residues. The CDR3 loop is CASSYLTGGGGEAFF. The CDR3 DNA sequence: TGTGCCAGCAGTTACCTGACAGGGGGAGGGGGTGAAGCTTTCTTT.

J is TRBJ1-1 and V is TRBV19; D is perhaps TRBD1 (6 bases). The CDR3 has 12 amino acids. The V end was cut by 7 bases, the J end by 8 bases, with 14 bases between. Germline V lookup: CDR1 LNHDA, CDR2 SQIVND (reference sequence). The CDR3: CASKGGRQEAFF. The CDR3 coding sequence is TGTGCCAGTAAGGGGGGGAGACAGGAAGCTTTCTTT. The full variable domain, completed using reference TRBV19 and TRBJ1-1, is DGGITQSPKYLFRKEGQNVTLSCEQNLNHDAMYWYRQDPGQGLRLIYYSQIVNDFQKGDIAEGYSVSREKKESFPLTVTSAQKNPTAFYLCASKGGRQEAFFGQGTRLTVV.

The chain has TRBV5-6 and TRBJ2-2; D perhaps matches TRBD2 (5 bases). The CDR3 contains 14 residues. The V gene lost 2 bases and the J gene lost 1 base, with 6 bases spanning the gap. Germline CDR1 is SGHDT and CDR2 is YYEEEE. The CDR3, as DNA: TGTGCCAGCAGCTTTGGGAGGAACACCGGGGAGCTGTTTTTT. It specifies CASSFGRNTGELFF.

The chain recombines TRBV5-1 with TRBJ2-2; weak D call: TRBD2 (6 bases). The CDR3 is made up of 18 amino acids. The V gene lost 6 bases and the J gene lost 5 bases, with 26 bases spanning the gap. CDR1 and CDR2 (germline): SGHRS, YFSETQ. In nucleotides, the CDR3 is TGCGCCAGCACCCCAAAGATGAGAGGGGAAGGGAGGACCGGGGAGCTGTTTTTT. Translation gives CASTPKMRGEGRTGELFF.

The genes are TRBV6-5 and TRBJ1-1; 7 nucleotides line up with TRBD1. Germline V gene sequence: CDR1 MNHEY, CDR2 SVGAGI. With V trimmed by 8 bases and J by 0 bases, 3 bases remained unmatched. This CDR3 is built from 13 residues. CDR3 DNA sequence: TGTGCCAGCCCGGGACAGTTGAACACTGAAGCTTTCTTT. Its translation: CASPGQLNTEAFF.

This chain joins TRBV11-2 and TRBJ1-1; D is uncertain. Germline V gene sequence: CDR1 SGHAT, CDR2 FQNNGV. The length of the CDR3 is 15 residues. Trimming shortened V by 8 bases and J by 1 base, and 17 bases separated the two germline ends. CDR3 coding DNA: TGTGCCAGCTATACTTCACGGGGAAGGAACACTGAAGCTTTCTTT. Its translation is CASYTSRGRNTEAFF.

CDR3 bases: TGCAGTGCTAGCGGGACAGATACGCAGTATTTT. Protein: CSASGTDTQYF. The chain is built from TRBV20-1 and TRBJ2-3; D is undetermined. The CDR3 spans 11 residues. Germline values: CDR1 DFQATT, CDR2 SNEGSKA (reference sequence). V was shortened by 3 bases and J by 3 bases, with 4 bases between the two germline ends.

This chain uses TRBV4-1 with TRBJ1-1; no definite D call. Trimming took 5 bases from V and 0 from J, leaving 13 bases between them. This CDR3 is built from 15 residues. Per germline, CDR1 MGHRA and CDR2 YSYEKL. For the CDR3, the DNA is TGCGCCAGCAGCTTGGCGTGGGAGGTGAACACTGAAGCTTTCTTT. Residues: CASSLAWEVNTEAFF.

This chain joins TRBV6-2 or TRBV6-3 and TRBJ1-4; no reliable D call. The germline V gene has CDR1 MNHEY and CDR2 SVGEGT. V shed 2 bases and J shed 10 bases, with 8 bases lying between them. This CDR3 is built from 12 residues. CDR3 bases: TGTGCCAGCAGTTACAGTGGGCCAAAACTGTTTTTT. It encodes CASSYSGPKLFF.

There are a few counts of this clone. The CDR3 loop reads CASSPYFRDRVINSPLHF. CDR3 nucleotide sequence: TGTGCCAGCAGCCCTTATTTCCGGGACAGGGTGATCAATTCACCCCTCCACTTT. The chain recombines TRBV5-5 with TRBJ1-6, with 9 bases fitting TRBD1. The J segment lost 7 bases and the V segment lost 4 bases, leaving 15 bases of the junction unmatched. Germline CDR1 and CDR2: SGHKS and YYEKEE (reference sequence). The CDR3 contains 18 residues.

The chain employs TRBV7-6 and TRBJ1-5; possibly TRBD1 for D (6 bases). V gave up 4 bases and J gave up 4 bases, with 17 bases separating them. Germline loops: CDR1 SGHVS, CDR2 FNYEAQ. This CDR3 contains 16 residues. Here the CDR3 reads CASSYGSGVRNQPQHF. In DNA form, the CDR3 reads TGTGCCAGCAGCTACGGGTCAGGGGTTAGGAATCAGCCCCAGCATTTT.

This sequence joins TRBV29-1 and TRBJ1-2; 8 positions agree with TRBD1. CDR3 size: 14 residues. The J segment lost 5 bases and the V segment lost 1 base, leaving 6 bases of the junction unmatched. Per germline, CDR1 SQVTM and CDR2 ANQGSEA. CDR3 amino acids: CSVEGWTGTYGYTF. CDR3 coding DNA: TGCAGCGTTGAAGGATGGACAGGGACGTATGGCTACACCTTC. Full variable domain (outside the CDR3, taken from reference TRBV29-1 and TRBJ1-2): SAVISQKPSRDICQRGTSLTIQCQVDSQVTMMFWYRQQPGQSLTLIATANQGSEATYESGFVIDKFPISRPNLTFSTLTVSNMSPEDSSIYLCSVEGWTGTYGYTFGSGTRLTVV.

The rearrangement joins TRBV7-2 to TRBJ1-3; 9 nucleotides align to TRBD1. From germline, CDR1 is SGHTA and CDR2 FQGNSA. V was pared by 1 base and J by 8 bases, with 3 bases of the junction left unmatched. CDR3 length equals 14 residues. CDR3 sequence reads: CASSLVDRGHTIYF. The DNA of the CDR3 is TGTGCCAGCAGCTTAGTGGACAGGGGACACACCATATATTTT.

The rearrangement links TRBV15 to TRBJ1-2; the D is unclear. The V end was cut by 0 bases, the J end by 8 bases, with 10 bases between. CDR1 is LNHNV, CDR2 YYDKDF, per germline (reference sequence). CDR3 length: 13 amino acids. CDR3 nucleotide sequence: TGTGCCACCAGCAGAGATCCATTGAGAGGCTACACCTTC. Its translation is CATSRDPLRGYTF.

This chain links TRBV10-3 with TRBJ2-7; D is perhaps TRBD1 (6 bases). CDR1 ENHRY and CDR2 SYGVKD come from the germline V gene. Trimming left V 6 bases short and J 2 bases short, with 14 bases between. The CDR3 spans 14 residues. The CDR3 sequence: CAIREQGITYEQYF. As DNA, the CDR3 is TGTGCCATCAGAGAACAGGGAATTACCTACGAGCAGTACTTC.

This chain connects TRBV24-1 to TRBJ2-7; a possible D gene is TRBD1 (6 bases). CDR3 size: 15 residues. The V gene's germline CDR1 is KGHDR and CDR2 SFDVKD. V was pared by 3 bases and J by 7 bases, with 18 bases between. CDR3 coding DNA: TGTGCCACCAGTGATGAGGTCAGGGGAATAAGGGAGCAGTACTTC. This codes for CATSDEVRGIREQYF.

Remarks on this clone: At the DNA level, this CDR3 is encoded by other sequences in the same sample as well. J is TRBJ1-1 and V is TRBV5-1; D is uncertain. The CDR3 loop spans 13 amino acids. Trimming took 1 base from V and 3 from J, leaving 7 bases between them. The V gene's germline CDR1 is SGHRS and CDR2 YFSETQ. CDR3 DNA: TGCGCCAGCAGCTTGAAGCTAGACACTGAAGCTTTCTTT. As protein: CASSLKLDTEAFF.

As concerns this clone: Compared with germline, one end of the junction differs, possibly owing to a read error. This sequence joins TRBV7-2 and TRBJ2-1, with a possible D match to TRBD2 (5 bases). Germline values: CDR1 SGHTA, CDR2 FQGNSA. The CDR3 contains 13 residues. The CDR3 protein is CASRPDSSNEQFF. The CDR3 nucleotides read TGTGCCAGCCGCCCGGACTCCTCCAATGAGCAGTTCTTC. Together with reference TRBV7-2 and TRBJ2-1, the CDR3 gives the full variable domain: GAGVSQSPSNKVTEKGKDVELRCDPISGHTALYWYRQSLGQGLEFLIYFQGNSAPDKSGLPSDRFSAERTGGSVSTLTIQRTQQEDSAVYLCASRPDSSNEQFFGPGTRLTVL.

CDR3 amino acids: CASRDDRGGTGELFF. The CDR3 DNA follows: TGTGCCAGCAGGGATGACAGGGGGGGCACCGGGGAGCTGTTTTTT. The chain carries TRBV6-5 and TRBJ2-2, with 9 bases matching TRBD1. The germline CDR1 and CDR2 sequences are MNHEY and SVGAGI. Trimming removed 6 bases from V and 4 bases from J; junction bases left unmatched: 6. The CDR3 covers 15 residues.

The rearrangement joins TRBV19 to TRBJ1-1, with a weak D call TRBD1 (5 bases). Germline V lookup: CDR1 LNHDA, CDR2 SQIVND (reference sequence). There are 14 residues in the CDR3. V dropped 3 bases and J dropped 3 bases, with 11 bases sitting between them. The CDR3 loop is CASSIGEGYTEAFF. The CDR3 DNA sequence: TGTGCCAGTAGTATTGGGGAGGGGTACACTGAAGCTTTCTTT.

This clone has a handful of counts. The chain is built from TRBV5-1 and TRBJ1-6; tentatively, D is TRBD1 (6 bases). This CDR3 region has 16 residues. Deletions cut 0 bases from V and 7 bases from J, with 14 bases between. Per the germline V gene, CDR1 is SGHRS and CDR2 is YFSETQ. The CDR3 loop is CASSLGFTGNNSPLHF. In DNA form, the CDR3 reads TGCGCCAGCAGCTTGGGGTTCACAGGGAACAATTCACCCCTCCACTTT.

The CDR3 DNA follows: TGTGCCAGCAGCTCCCTATACCGAGGACAGGGAAGTGGCTACACCTTC. Its protein is CASSSLYRGQGSGYTF. The chain carries TRBV27 and TRBJ1-2; the match to TRBD1 covers 8 bases. The V gene end was trimmed by 6 bases and the J gene end by 7 bases; junction bases not matched to a gene: 16. CDR3 length: 16 amino acids. Germline V lookup: CDR1 MNHEY, CDR2 SMNVEV (reference sequence).

The CDR3 nucleotides read TGTGCCAGCAGTAAAACCCCGACAGGGGGATATGGCTACACCTTC. It specifies CASSKTPTGGYGYTF. V and J are TRBV6-2 or TRBV6-3 and TRBJ1-2; the match to TRBD1 covers 9 bases. The CDR3 contains 15 residues. V gave up 5 bases and J gave up 5 bases; unmatched junction bases: 9. Germline V lookup: CDR1 MNHEY, CDR2 SVGEGT.

The V and J genes are TRBV15 and TRBJ1-1; D is unresolved. Germline V CDR1 and CDR2: LNHNV, YYDKDF (reference sequence). The CDR3 consists of 14 residues. V gave up 0 bases and J gave up 4 bases, with 9 bases separating them. The CDR3 loop reads CATSRDAGITEAFF. The CDR3 nucleotides read TGTGCCACCAGCAGAGACGCGGGGATCACTGAAGCTTTCTTT.

The genes are TRBV11-3 and TRBJ1-2; D is uncertain. The V and J ends lost 5 bases and 6 bases respectively, with 10 bases between them. Germline lookup yields CDR1 SGHNT and CDR2 YENEEA. This CDR3 comprises 12 residues. The CDR3 region has the DNA TGTGCCAGCAGCCGGGGTGGGGATGGCTACACCTTC. Its protein is CASSRGGDGYTF.